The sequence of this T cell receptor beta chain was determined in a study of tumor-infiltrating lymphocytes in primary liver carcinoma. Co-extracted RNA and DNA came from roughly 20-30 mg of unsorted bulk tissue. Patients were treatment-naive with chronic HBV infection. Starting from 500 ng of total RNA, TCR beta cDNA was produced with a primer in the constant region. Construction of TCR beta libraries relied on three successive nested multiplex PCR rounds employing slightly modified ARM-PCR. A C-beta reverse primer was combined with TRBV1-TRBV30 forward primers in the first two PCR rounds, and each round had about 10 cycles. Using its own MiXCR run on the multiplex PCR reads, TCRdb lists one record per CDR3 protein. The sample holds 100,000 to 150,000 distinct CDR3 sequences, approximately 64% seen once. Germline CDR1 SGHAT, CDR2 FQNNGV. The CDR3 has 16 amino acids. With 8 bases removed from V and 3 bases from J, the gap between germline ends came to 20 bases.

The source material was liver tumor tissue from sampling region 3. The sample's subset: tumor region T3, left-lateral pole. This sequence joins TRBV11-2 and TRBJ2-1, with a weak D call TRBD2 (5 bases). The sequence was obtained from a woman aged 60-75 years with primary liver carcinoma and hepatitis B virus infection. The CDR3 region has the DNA TGTGCCAGCGGCCCCGGCGGCGCGGGCCGCTACAATGAGCAGTTCTTC. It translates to CASGPGGAGRYNEQFF.